These 27 T cell receptor beta chains were all obtained from the same sample, sequenced in a study of OX40 agonist ivuxolimab in advanced cancers. Measured with immunoSEQ multiplex PCR; TCRdb has only the in-frame clones, and not every one. The sample holds some 60,000 clones, approximately 80% seen once. The sequencing used CD4+ or CD8+ T cells sorted from blood, collected in a trial of the OX40 agonist ivuxolimab. The source of these receptors is an adult with an advanced solid tumor such as melanoma, head and neck, liver or kidney cancer.

Concerning this clone: A read error may account for a junction end that differs from germline. Additional DNA sequences in this sample encode the identical CDR3. The rearrangement links TRBV5-8 to TRBJ1-5, with D perhaps matching TRBD1 (5 bases). The germline CDR1 and CDR2 sequences are SGHTS and YDEGEE. This CDR3 region has 17 residues. The CDR3 here is CASSQVVQALSNQPQHF. The CDR3 DNA reads as TGTGCTAGCAGCCAGGTTGTACAGGCTCTTAGCAATCAGCCCCAGCATTTT.

With respect to this clone: A read error may account for a junction end that differs from germline. V is TRBV16 and J is TRBJ1-5; D not certain. Germline CDR1 KGHSY, CDR2 FQNENV. CDR3 length: 15 residues. The CDR3 sequence: CVSSEFVGVGQPQHF. DNA for the CDR3: TGTGTCAGCAGCGAATTTGTGGGTGTAGGGCAGCCCCAGCATTTT. Complete variable domain (other parts from reference TRBV16 and TRBJ1-5): GEEVAQTPKHLVRGEGQKAKLYCAPIKGHSYVFWYQQVLKNEFKFLISFQNENVFDETGMPKERFSAKCLPNSPCSLEIQATKLEDSAVYFCVSSEFVGVGQPQHFGDGTRLSIL.

The CDR3 DNA follows: TGCGCCAGCAGCCCCTCAGGGGACTATGGCTACACCTTC. This gives the protein CASSPSGDYGYTF. The chain couples TRBV5-1 to TRBJ1-2; D might be TRBD1 (6 bases). The CDR3 covers 13 residues. Germline CDR1 is SGHRS and CDR2 is YFSETQ. V was clipped by 4 bases and J by 3 bases, with 10 bases between them.

Only a few counts were recorded for this clone. The gene calls are TRBV9 and TRBJ1-1; possibly TRBD1 for D (5 bases). Per germline, CDR1 SGDLS and CDR2 YYNGEE. The CDR3 consists of 16 residues. Trimming pared 1 base from V and 4 bases from J, leaving 17 bases between. The chain's CDR3 is CASSVRWDGRGTEAFF. The CDR3 DNA reads TGTGCCAGCAGCGTACGATGGGACGGGAGGGGCACTGAAGCTTTCTTT.

The chain carries TRBV29-1 and TRBJ1-1, with 8 nucleotides matching TRBD1. Per the germline V gene, CDR1 is SQVTM and CDR2 is ANQGSEA. CDR3 size: 15 residues. Losses at the gene ends were 5 bases for V and 3 bases for J; bases not matched to a gene: 11. In DNA form, the CDR3 reads TGCAGCGTTACTCTTACAGGGGGAGGGGACACTGAAGCTTTCTTT. This encodes CSVTLTGGGDTEAFF.

The V and J genes are TRBV7-8 and TRBJ2-1; TRBD1 matches at 7 bases. Per germline, CDR1 SGHVS and CDR2 FQNEAQ. V lost 4 bases to trimming and J lost 4 bases; unmatched junction nucleotides: 10. The CDR3 consists of 16 residues. As DNA, the CDR3 is TGTGCCAGCAGCTACATGACAGGGAGCCTATACAATGAGCAGTTCTTC. Translating it yields CASSYMTGSLYNEQFF.

This chain uses TRBV9 with TRBJ2-7; 10 bases map to TRBD2. V trimming: 2 bases; J trimming: 7 bases; junction bases outside the gene matches: 9. Germline values: CDR1 SGDLS, CDR2 YYNGEE. This CDR3 is 15 amino acids long. The CDR3 nucleotides read TGTGCCAGCAGCGTCGGGACTAGCGTTCTTGCTGAGCAGTACTTC. Translating it yields CASSVGTSVLAEQYF.

The chain is built from TRBV4-3 and TRBJ1-5; D remains ambiguous. Germline-derived CDR1 and CDR2 are LGHNA and YSLEER. CDR3 length: 14 amino acids. V dropped 0 bases and J dropped 5 bases, with 8 bases sitting between them. In nucleotides, the CDR3 is TGCGCCAGCAGCCAAGAGGCCACCGATCAGCCCCAGCATTTT. It specifies CASSQEATDQPQHF.

The J gene is TRBJ1-1, the V gene TRBV18, with a tentative D call TRBD1 (5 bases). The germline V gene has CDR1 KGHSH and CDR2 LQKENI. This CDR3 contains 14 residues. The V end was cut by 6 bases, the J end by 1 base, with 12 bases between. CDR3 loop: CASSLGQTNTEAFF. Here the CDR3 DNA reads TGTGCCAGCTCCCTCGGACAAACGAACACTGAAGCTTTCTTT. The entire variable domain, with the rest obtained from reference TRBV18 and TRBJ1-1, is as follows: NAGVMQNPRHLVRRRGQEARLRCSPMKGHSHVYWYRQLPEEGLKFMVYLQKENIIDESGMPKERFSAEFPKEGPSILRIQQVVRGDSAAYFCASSLGQTNTEAFFGQGTRLTVV.

This chain connects TRBV5-1 to TRBJ2-1; perhaps TRBD2 as D (5 bases). From germline, CDR1 is SGHRS and CDR2 YFSETQ. The CDR3 runs 15 residues. V lost 1 base, J lost 0 bases, and 8 bases lay in between. CDR3 loop: CASSLMGSSYNEQFF. The CDR3 nucleotides are TGCGCCAGCAGCTTGATGGGGAGCTCCTACAATGAGCAGTTCTTC.

The rearrangement joins TRBV18 to TRBJ2-7, with 8 bases fitting TRBD2. This CDR3 has 15 amino acids. J gave up 6 bases and V 3 bases, and 10 bases lay outside the gene matches. Per the germline V gene, CDR1 is KGHSH and CDR2 is LQKENI. CDR3 sequence: CASSPPGLGSGEQYF. The CDR3, as DNA: TGTGCCAGCTCACCGCCGGGACTAGGGTCGGGCGAGCAGTACTTC.

The chain employs TRBV4-1 and TRBJ2-1, with unresolved D. Trimming took off 4 bases at V and 8 bases at J, with 12 bases between the two ends. CDR3 size: 13 residues. Per the germline V gene, CDR1 is MGHRA and CDR2 is YSYEKL. The CDR3 sequence is CASSLKWWDEQFF. CDR3 sequence (DNA): TGCGCCAGCAGCCTAAAATGGTGGGATGAGCAGTTCTTC.

The chain combines TRBV7-2 with TRBJ2-5, with TRBD2 matching over 10 bases. With the DNA end fitting TRBJ2-7 better, the J assignment may be wrong. The CDR3 spans 17 residues. CDR1 SGHTA and CDR2 FQGNSA come from the germline V gene. The CDR3 nucleotides are TGTGCCAGCAGCCTTCGACAAACTAGCGGGATCATTTACGAGCAGTACTTC. It specifies CASSLRQTSGIIYEQYF.

The chain couples TRBV4-3 to TRBJ2-7, with 10 bases aligning to TRBD2. V was pared by 4 bases and J by 3 bases, with 12 bases of the junction left unmatched. The CDR3 length is 17 residues. Germline CDR1 and CDR2: LGHNA and YSLEER. This CDR3 is CASSPLFSTSGYYEQYF. The CDR3 DNA reads TGCGCCAGCAGCCCCCTATTTTCGACTAGCGGGTACTACGAGCAGTACTTC.

The chain's CDR3 is CASSIGPGSSYEQYV. The CDR3 DNA follows: TGTGCCAGTTCCATTGGGCCAGGGAGCTCCTACGAGCAGTACGTC. This chain uses TRBV19 with TRBJ2-7; D may be TRBD1 or TRBD2 (5 bases each). V was trimmed by 8 bases and J by 0 bases, leaving 17 bases between them. Germline loops: CDR1 LNHDA, CDR2 SQIVND (reference sequence). The CDR3 has 15 residues.

The V gene is TRBV11-3, the J gene TRBJ2-1; no firm D call. This CDR3 comprises 13 residues. CDR1 is SGHNT and CDR2 is YENEEA in the germline V gene. Trimming removed 0 bases from V and 7 bases from J, with 7 bases in between. CDR3: CASSLDPGNEQFF. The DNA for the CDR3 is TGTGCCAGCAGCTTAGATCCCGGGAATGAGCAGTTCTTC.

V gene TRBV9 combines with J gene TRBJ2-1; the match to TRBD2 covers 10 bases. The trim removed 0 bases at V and 4 bases at J, leaving 7 bases unmatched. In germline, CDR1 is SGDLS, CDR2 YYNGEE. The CDR3 length is 17 residues. CDR3 amino acids: CASSVGGSSGSYNEQFF. CDR3 DNA: TGTGCCAGCAGCGTAGGGGGGTCTAGCGGGAGTTACAATGAGCAGTTCTTC.

This clone was observed a single time. This rearrangement joins TRBV19 to TRBJ2-7; D may match TRBD1 or TRBD2 (7 bases each). Germline V lookup: CDR1 LNHDA, CDR2 SQIVND (reference sequence). This CDR3 has 15 residues. The ends were cut back, 6 bases at V and 3 bases at J, with 18 bases in the middle. The CDR3 DNA reads TGTGCCAGTAGCCCCACAGGGGAGGGTCGCTACGAGCAGTACTTC. Translating it yields CASSPTGEGRYEQYF.

The chain recombines TRBV6-4 with TRBJ1-5; TRBD1 matches at 10 bases. Germline assignment: CDR1 MRHNA and CDR2 SNTAGT. The CDR3 is made up of 16 amino acids. The V and J ends lost 8 bases and 3 bases, in that order; junction bases with no gene match: 10. The CDR3 DNA follows: TGTGCCAGCCGAAAGACCGGGACAGGGGACAATCAGCCCCAGCATTTT. It translates to CASRKTGTGDNQPQHF.

V and J are TRBV5-1 and TRBJ1-5; no reliable D call. The CDR3 extends over 13 amino acids. Trimming shortened V by 4 bases and J by 4 bases, and 9 bases separated the two germline ends. CDR1 and CDR2 from the germline V gene are SGHRS and YFSETQ. In nucleotides, the CDR3 is TGCGCCAGCAGCGCGACGGGTAATCAGCCCCAGCATTTT. It translates to CASSATGNQPQHF.

The chain links TRBV5-1 to TRBJ2-1, with 13 bases identical to TRBD2. The CDR3 totals 15 residues. Germline V gene sequence: CDR1 SGHRS, CDR2 YFSETQ. V was pared by 5 bases and J by 5 bases, with 4 bases of the junction left unmatched. CDR3 bases: TGCGCCAGCAGGTGGGGACTAGCGGGAAACAATGAGCAGTTCTTC. Protein sequence: CASRWGLAGNNEQFF.

The chain uses TRBV2 and TRBJ1-5; 11 positions match TRBD1. Germline assignment: CDR1 SNHLY and CDR2 FYNNEI. Trimming removed 5 bases from V and 0 bases from J; junction bases left unmatched: 12. This CDR3 is 19 amino acids long. The CDR3 is CASSMTPGQGVYSNQPQHF. The CDR3 DNA sequence: TGTGCCAGCAGTATGACTCCGGGACAGGGGGTTTATAGCAATCAGCCCCAGCATTTT.

V and J are TRBV18 and TRBJ1-2; 12 bases are shared with TRBD1. This CDR3 has 16 residues. The junction had 4 bases not matched to a gene; V was cut back by 3 bases and J by 2 bases. The germline V gene has CDR1 KGHSH and CDR2 LQKENI. The CDR3 protein is CASSPGTGGFNYGYTF. The CDR3 region has the DNA TGTGCCAGCTCACCCGGGACAGGGGGCTTCAACTATGGCTACACCTTC.

The genes are TRBV27 and TRBJ2-1; D is tentatively TRBD1 or TRBD2 (6 bases each). The germline V gene encodes CDR1 MNHEY and CDR2 SMNVEV (reference sequence). The CDR3 spans 13 residues. V shed 5 bases and J shed 10 bases, with 15 bases lying between them. The CDR3 sequence is CASSVVQGGEQFF. CDR3 nucleotide sequence: TGTGCCAGCAGTGTGGTGCAAGGGGGGGAGCAGTTCTTC.

The genes are TRBV6-5 and TRBJ1-2; D gene uncertain. The CDR3 is 13 amino acids. The V gene's germline CDR1 is MNHEY and CDR2 SVGAGI. Trimming shortened V by 0 bases and J by 5 bases, and 7 bases separated the two germline ends. The CDR3 region has the DNA TGTGCCAGCAGTTACTCGGCCGATTATGGCTACACCTTC. Translating it yields CASSYSADYGYTF.

The rearrangement joins TRBV11-3 to TRBJ1-1; TRBD1 matches at 8 bases. Trimming at V came to 3 bases and at J to 4 bases, leaving 4 bases not matched to a gene. There are 14 residues in the CDR3. Germline V gives CDR1 SGHNT, CDR2 YENEEA. The CDR3 coding sequence is TGTGCCAGCAGCTTCCCGGGACAGGCCACTGAAGCTTTCTTT. Amino acids: CASSFPGQATEAFF. Filled out from reference TRBV11-3 and TRBJ1-1, the complete variable domain reads EAGVVQSPRYKIIEKKQPVAFWCNPISGHNTLYWYLQNLGQGPELLIRYENEEAVDDSQLPKDRFSAERLKGVDSTLKIQPAELGDSAVYLCASSFPGQATEAFFGQGTRLTVV.

The chain employs TRBV7-9 and TRBJ1-4; weak D call: TRBD1 (5 bases). This CDR3 has 14 residues. Germline V gene data show CDR1 as SEHNR and CDR2 as FQNEAQ (reference sequence). V was clipped by 2 bases and J by 7 bases, with 11 bases between them. Here the CDR3 DNA reads TGTGCCAGCAGCTTACAGGGCAGCTCTGAAAAACTGTTTTTT. Translated: CASSLQGSSEKLFF. The full variable domain, its missing parts supplied by reference TRBV7-9 and TRBJ1-4, is DTGVSQNPRHKITKRGQNVTFRCDPISEHNRLYWYRQTLGQGPEFLTYFQNEAQLEKSRLLSDRFSAERPKGSFSTLEIQRTEQGDSAMYLCASSLQGSSEKLFFGSGTQLSVL.